In this sample, the clone carrying this T cell receptor (beta chain) turned up many times. Its antigen is as yet unknown. This specimen belongs to a study of T cells after yellow fever vaccination. For the study at large: The SMART-Seq v4 Ultra Low Input method served to prepare the low-cell-number fractions. Overall study results and limits: Abundant clonotypes from the bulk population could contaminate FACS-sorted repertoires. Post-booster samples contained most primary-vaccination clones (more than 95% CD4, about 90% CD8).

TCRdb passed the 5' RACE reads through MiXCR, listing each CDR3 protein once. The sample lists approximately 110,000 distinct CDR3 sequences; 6.5% to 9% were seen once. Germline V CDR1 and CDR2: SGHTA, FQGTGA. Trimming at V came to 4 bases and at J to 7 bases, leaving 6 bases not matched to a gene. This CDR3 region has 15 residues. The input for sequencing was CD8+ T cells sorted from PBMCs, taken 45 days after the yellow fever booster vaccination. V usage is TRBV7-3 and J usage is TRBJ2-3; TRBD2 matches at 12 bases. The TCR originated in a man younger than 40 who received the YFV17D yellow fever vaccine. The DNA of the CDR3 is TGTGCCAGCAGCTCGACTAGCGGGAGACTAAATACGCAGTATTTT. Its protein product is CASSSTSGRLNTQYF.